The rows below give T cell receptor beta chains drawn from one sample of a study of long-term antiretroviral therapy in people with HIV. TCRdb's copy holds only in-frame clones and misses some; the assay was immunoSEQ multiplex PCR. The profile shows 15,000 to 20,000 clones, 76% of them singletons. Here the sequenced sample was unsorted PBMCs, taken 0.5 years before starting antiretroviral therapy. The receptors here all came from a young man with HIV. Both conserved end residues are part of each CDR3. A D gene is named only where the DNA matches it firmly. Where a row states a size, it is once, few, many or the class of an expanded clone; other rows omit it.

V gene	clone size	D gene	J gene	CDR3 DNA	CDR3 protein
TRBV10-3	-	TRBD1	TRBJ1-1	TGTGCCAGCCGGGACAGGGTTCCGAACACTGAAGCTTTCTTT	CASRDRVPNTEAFF
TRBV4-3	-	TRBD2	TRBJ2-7	TGCGCCAGCAGCCGGGGACTAGCGGGAGTATACGAGCAGTACTTC	CASSRGLAGVYEQYF
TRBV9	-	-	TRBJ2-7	TGTGCCAGCAGCCCGGGGCGGAGCTCCTACGAGCAGTACTTC	CASSPGRSSYEQYF
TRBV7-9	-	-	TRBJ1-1	TGTGCCAGCAGCTTAGTGGGAAAGGGGCAGGGAGCTTTCTTT	CASSLVGKGQGAFF
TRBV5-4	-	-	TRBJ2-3	TGTGCCAGCAGCATAGGACCAGGGAATGGGGCTCACACAGATACGCAGTATTTT	CASSIGPGNGAHTDTQYF
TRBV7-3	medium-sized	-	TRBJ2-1	TGTGCCAGCAGCACGACTTACAGTGACAGGCAGTTCTTC	CASSTTYSDRQFF
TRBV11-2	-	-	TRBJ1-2	TGTGCCAGCAGCTTACCCCCGAGGGATCCGAGTGGCTACACCTTC	CASSLPPRDPSGYTF
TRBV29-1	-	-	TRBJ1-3	TGCAGCGTTGAAAACCCAGACCTCTCTGGAAACACCATATATTTT	CSVENPDLSGNTIYF
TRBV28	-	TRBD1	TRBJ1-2	TGTGCCAGCTTCCCAGTCAGGGGGGCCCGGCGGAGCTATGGCTACACCTTC	CASFPVRGARRSYGYTF
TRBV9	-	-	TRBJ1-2	TGTGCCAGCAGCGTGGCCTCGGCCCCCCTCTACGGCTACACCTTC	CASSVASAPLYGYTF
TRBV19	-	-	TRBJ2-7	TGTGCCAGTAGTATGGACGTTTTGCACTACGAGCAGTACTTC	CASSMDVLHYEQYF
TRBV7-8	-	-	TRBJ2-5	TGTGCCAGCAGCTCGTACTCAGGGTTACAAGAGACCCAGTACTTC	CASSSYSGLQETQYF
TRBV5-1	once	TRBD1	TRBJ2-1	TGCGCCAGCAGCTTTGGGACAGGCTCCTACAATGAGCAGTTCTTC	CASSFGTGSYNEQFF
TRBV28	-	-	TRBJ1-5	TGTGCCAGCAGTGAAGGACCGGGACCCAATCAGCCCCAGCATTTT	CASSEGPGPNQPQHF
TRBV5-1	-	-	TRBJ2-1	TGCGCCAGCAGCTTTGAGAAGGGATTGGATGAGCAGTTCTTC	CASSFEKGLDEQFF
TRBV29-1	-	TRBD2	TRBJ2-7	TGCAGCGTTGTAAAACGGGAGGAGAGCGAGCAGTACTTC	CSVVKREESEQYF
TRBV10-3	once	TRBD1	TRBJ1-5	TGTGCCATCAGTATTGACAGGGTCGGGGTGAGAAATCAGCCCCAGCATTTT	CAISIDRVGVRNQPQHF
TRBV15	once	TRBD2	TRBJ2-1	TGTGCCACCAGCAGAGAATTTAGCGGGAATGAGCAGTTCTTC	CATSREFSGNEQFF
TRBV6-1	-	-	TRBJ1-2	TGTGCCAGCAGTGTAGGACCGAACTATGGCTACACCTTC	CASSVGPNYGYTF
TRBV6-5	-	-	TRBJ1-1	TGTGCCAGCAGTATATTACAGGGAGGAAACACTGAAGCTTTCTTT	CASSILQGGNTEAFF
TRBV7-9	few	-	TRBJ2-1	TGTGCCAGCACCCCAGAGGGGACCTACAATGAGCAGTTCTTC	CASTPEGTYNEQFF
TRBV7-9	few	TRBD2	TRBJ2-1	TGTGCCAGCAGGTTAGCGGGAGAGGTAAATGAGCAGTTCTTC	CASRLAGEVNEQFF
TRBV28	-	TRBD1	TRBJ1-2	TGTGCCAGCAGCCACAGGGGGCGCGTTTATGGCTACACCTTC	CASSHRGRVYGYTF
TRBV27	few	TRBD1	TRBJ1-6	TGTGCCAGCAGTCCTTACTCCGGGACAGATAATTCACCCCTCCACTTT	CASSPYSGTDNSPLHF
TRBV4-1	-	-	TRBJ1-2	TGCGCCAGCAGCCAAGAGGTGGGAACAGGAGTCTATGGCTACACCTTC	CASSQEVGTGVYGYTF
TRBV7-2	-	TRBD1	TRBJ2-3	TGTGCCAGCAGCTTCGCGACAGGGGGAGATACGCAGTATTTT	CASSFATGGDTQYF
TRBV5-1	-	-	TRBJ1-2	TGCGCCAGCAGCTTGACAGGGAAAATGTTGGATGGCTACACCTTC	CASSLTGKMLDGYTF
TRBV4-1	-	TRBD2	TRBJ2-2	TGCGCCAGCAGCCATGGGGGACTAGCGGGGAACACCGGGGAGCTGTTTTTT	CASSHGGLAGNTGELFF
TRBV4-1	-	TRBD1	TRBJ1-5	TGCGCCAGCAGCCAAGGGACAGGGGGGCGCAATCAGCCCCAGCATTTT	CASSQGTGGRNQPQHF
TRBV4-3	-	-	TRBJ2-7	TGCGCCAGCAGCCAAGTTGCATTCGGGGCCTACGAGCAGTACTTC	CASSQVAFGAYEQYF
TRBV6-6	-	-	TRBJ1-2	TGTGCCAGCACTAAACGGGGGGGTATCTATGGCTACACCTTC	CASTKRGGIYGYTF
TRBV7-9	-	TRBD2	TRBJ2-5	TGTGCCAGCAGCCCCCGGGGGGGGACGGAGACCCAGTACTTC	CASSPRGGTETQYF
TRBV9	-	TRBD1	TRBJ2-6	TGTGCCAGCAGCGTGCACAGGGGGACAGACATACTGGTGGCCAACGTCCTGACTTTC	CASSVHRGTDILVANVLTF
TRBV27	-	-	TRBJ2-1	TGTGCCAGCAGCCTACCAACGGACAGTGGGTTTTCTTATATCAATGAGCAGTTCTTC	CASSLPTDSGFSYINEQFF
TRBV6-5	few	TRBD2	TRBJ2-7	TGTGCCAGCAGTTACTCGGGGACTAGGGAGCAGTACTTC	CASSYSGTREQYF
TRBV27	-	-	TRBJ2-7	TGTGCCAGCAGTTCGGGCAACTCCTACGAGCAGTACTTC	CASSSGNSYEQYF
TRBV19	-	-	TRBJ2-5	TGTGCCAGTAAACCGGGACTCAACGGTGGTGAGACCCAGTACTTC	CASKPGLNGGETQYF
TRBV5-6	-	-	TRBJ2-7	TGTGCCAGCAGCGGGGGACTCGGGGACTACGAGCAGTACTTC	CASSGGLGDYEQYF